This note documents a single T cell receptor (beta chain) sequence. The antigen is not known. The germline V gene has CDR1 SGHKS and CDR2 YYEKEE (reference sequence). The CDR3 contains 15 residues. J lost 7 bases, V lost 0 bases, and 6 bases had no gene match. This record belongs to a study of vaccination and CD4 T cells after COVID-19. On the study more broadly: Some control cultures received a CEFX pool, which served as the positive control. Others received an HIV-1 Nef pool or no peptide.

Sequencing of the DNA from cultured CD4+ T cells was carried out with the Oncomine TCR Beta short-read assay. MiXCR, applied by TCRdb to the PCR reads, yields one record per CDR3 protein. The sample consists of about 13,000 distinct CDR3 sequences, about four fifths of them appearing once. As to treatment: roughly 10-day PBMC culture with coronavirus spike peptide pools or control peptides (ViraFEST assay). This chain connects TRBV5-5 to TRBJ2-7, with TRBD1 matching over 11 bases. The sample was CD4+ T cells from blood, cultured in vitro. This sequence was found in a human donor who had recovered from COVID-19. The CDR3 nucleotides read TGTGCCAGCAGCTTGGGCGGACAGGGGGCTTGGGAGCAGTACTTC. Its protein is CASSLGGQGAWEQYF.